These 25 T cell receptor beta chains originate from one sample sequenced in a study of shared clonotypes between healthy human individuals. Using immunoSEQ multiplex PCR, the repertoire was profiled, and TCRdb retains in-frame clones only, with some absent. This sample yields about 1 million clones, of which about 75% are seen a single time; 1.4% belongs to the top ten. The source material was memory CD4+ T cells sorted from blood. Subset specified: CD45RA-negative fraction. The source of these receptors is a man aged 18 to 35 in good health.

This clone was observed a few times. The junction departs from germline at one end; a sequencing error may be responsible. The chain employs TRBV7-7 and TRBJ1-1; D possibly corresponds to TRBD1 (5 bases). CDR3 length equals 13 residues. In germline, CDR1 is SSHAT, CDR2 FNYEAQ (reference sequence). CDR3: CASSHGQNTEAFF. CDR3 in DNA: TGTGCTAGCAGCCACGGACAGAACACTGAAGCTTTCTTT.

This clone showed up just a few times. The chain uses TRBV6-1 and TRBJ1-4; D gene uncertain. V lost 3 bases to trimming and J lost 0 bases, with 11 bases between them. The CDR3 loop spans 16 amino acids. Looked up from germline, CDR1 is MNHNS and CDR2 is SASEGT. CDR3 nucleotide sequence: TGTGCCAGCAGTGAGATAGGGAGTGCAACTAATGAAAAACTGTTTTTT. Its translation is CASSEIGSATNEKLFF.

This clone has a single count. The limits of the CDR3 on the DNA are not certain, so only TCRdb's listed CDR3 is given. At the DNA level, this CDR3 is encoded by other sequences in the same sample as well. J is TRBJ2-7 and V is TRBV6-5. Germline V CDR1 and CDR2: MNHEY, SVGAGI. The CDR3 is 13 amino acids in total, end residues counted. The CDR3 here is CASSYFGAYEQYF.

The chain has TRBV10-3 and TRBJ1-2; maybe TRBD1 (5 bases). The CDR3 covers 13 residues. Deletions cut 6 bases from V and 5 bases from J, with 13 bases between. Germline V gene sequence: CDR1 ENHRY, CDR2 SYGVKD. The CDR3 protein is CAIRGTAIYGYTF. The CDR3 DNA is TGTGCCATCAGGGGGACGGCCATTTATGGCTACACCTTC.

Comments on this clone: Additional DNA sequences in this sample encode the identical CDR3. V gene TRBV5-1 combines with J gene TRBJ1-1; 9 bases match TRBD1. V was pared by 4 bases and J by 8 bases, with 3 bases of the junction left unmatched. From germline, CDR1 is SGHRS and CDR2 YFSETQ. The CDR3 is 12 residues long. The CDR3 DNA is TGCGCCAGCAGCCCAGGACAGGGGGAAGCTTTCTTT. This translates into CASSPGQGEAFF.

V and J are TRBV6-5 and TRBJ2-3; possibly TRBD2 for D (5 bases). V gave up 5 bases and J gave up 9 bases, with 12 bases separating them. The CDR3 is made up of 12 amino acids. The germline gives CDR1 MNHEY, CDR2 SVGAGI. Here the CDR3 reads CASSIRGGTQYF. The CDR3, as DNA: TGTGCCAGCAGTATCCGGGGTGGCACGCAGTATTTT.

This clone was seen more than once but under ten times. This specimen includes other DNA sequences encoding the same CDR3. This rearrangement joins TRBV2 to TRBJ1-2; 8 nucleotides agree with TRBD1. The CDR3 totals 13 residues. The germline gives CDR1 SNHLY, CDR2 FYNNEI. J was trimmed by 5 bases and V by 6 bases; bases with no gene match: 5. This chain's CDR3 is CASRKTGEYGYTF. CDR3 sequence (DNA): TGTGCCAGCAGAAAGACAGGGGAGTATGGCTACACCTTC. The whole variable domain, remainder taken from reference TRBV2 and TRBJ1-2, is EPEVTQTPSHQVTQMGQEVILRCVPISNHLYFYWYRQILGQKVEFLVSFYNNEISEKSEIFDDQFSVERPDGSNFTLKIRSTKLEDSAMYFCASRKTGEYGYTFGSGTRLTVV.

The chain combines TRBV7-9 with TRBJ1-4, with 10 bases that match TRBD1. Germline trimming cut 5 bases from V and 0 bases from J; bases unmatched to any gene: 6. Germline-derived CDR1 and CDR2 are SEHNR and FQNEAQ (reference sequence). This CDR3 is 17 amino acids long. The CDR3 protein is CASSPGTGDPTNEKLFF. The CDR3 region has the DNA TGTGCCAGCAGCCCCGGGACAGGGGACCCAACTAATGAAAAACTGTTTTTT.

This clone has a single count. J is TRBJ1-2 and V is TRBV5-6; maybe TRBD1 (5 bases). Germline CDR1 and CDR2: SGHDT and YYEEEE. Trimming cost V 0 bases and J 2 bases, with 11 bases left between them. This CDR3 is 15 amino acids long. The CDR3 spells CASSLGGGTNYGYTF. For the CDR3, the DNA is TGTGCCAGCAGCTTGGGGGGCGGTACCAACTATGGCTACACCTTC.

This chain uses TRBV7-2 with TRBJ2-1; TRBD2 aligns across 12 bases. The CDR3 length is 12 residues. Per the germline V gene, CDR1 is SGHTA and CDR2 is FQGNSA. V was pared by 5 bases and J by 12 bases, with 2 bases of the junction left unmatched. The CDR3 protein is CASSRLAGAQFF. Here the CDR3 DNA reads TGTGCCAGCAGCAGACTAGCGGGAGCGCAGTTCTTC.

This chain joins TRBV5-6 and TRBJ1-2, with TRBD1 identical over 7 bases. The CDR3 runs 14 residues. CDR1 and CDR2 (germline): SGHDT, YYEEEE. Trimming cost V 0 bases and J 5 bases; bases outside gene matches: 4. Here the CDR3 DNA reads TGTGCCAGCAGCTTGGATAGGGGGCATTATGGCTACACCTTC. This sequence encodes CASSLDRGHYGYTF.

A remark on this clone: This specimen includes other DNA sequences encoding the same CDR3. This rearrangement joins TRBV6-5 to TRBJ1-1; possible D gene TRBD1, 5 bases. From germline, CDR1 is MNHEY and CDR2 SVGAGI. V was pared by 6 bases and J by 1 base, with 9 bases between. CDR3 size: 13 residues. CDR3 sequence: CASSHGQNTEAFF. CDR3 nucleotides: TGTGCCAGCAGCCATGGACAGAACACTGAAGCTTTCTTT.

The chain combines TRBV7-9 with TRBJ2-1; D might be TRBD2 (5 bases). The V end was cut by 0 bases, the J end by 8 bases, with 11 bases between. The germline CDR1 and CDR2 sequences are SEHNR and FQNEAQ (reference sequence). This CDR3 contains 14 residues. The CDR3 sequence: CASSLANSGYEQFF. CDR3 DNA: TGTGCCAGCAGCTTAGCGAACTCGGGGTATGAGCAGTTCTTC.

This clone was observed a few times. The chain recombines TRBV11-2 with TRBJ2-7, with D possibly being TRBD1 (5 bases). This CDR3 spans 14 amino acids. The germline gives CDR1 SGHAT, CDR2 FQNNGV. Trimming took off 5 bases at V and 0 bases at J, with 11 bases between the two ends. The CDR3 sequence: CASSPGRVSYEQYF. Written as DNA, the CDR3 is TGTGCCAGCAGCCCGGGCAGGGTCTCCTACGAGCAGTACTTC. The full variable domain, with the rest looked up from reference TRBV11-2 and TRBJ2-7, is EAGVAQSPRYKIIEKRQSVAFWCNPISGHATLYWYQQILGQGPKLLIQFQNNGVVDDSQLPKDRFSAERLKGVDSTLKIQPAKLEDSAVYLCASSPGRVSYEQYFGPGTRLTVT.

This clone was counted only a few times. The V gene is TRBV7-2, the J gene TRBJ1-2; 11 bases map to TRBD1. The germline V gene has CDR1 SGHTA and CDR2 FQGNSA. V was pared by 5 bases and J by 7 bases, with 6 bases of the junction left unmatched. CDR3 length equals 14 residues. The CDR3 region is CASSPTGQGGGYTF. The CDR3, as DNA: TGTGCCAGCAGCCCTACGGGACAGGGGGGTGGCTACACCTTC.

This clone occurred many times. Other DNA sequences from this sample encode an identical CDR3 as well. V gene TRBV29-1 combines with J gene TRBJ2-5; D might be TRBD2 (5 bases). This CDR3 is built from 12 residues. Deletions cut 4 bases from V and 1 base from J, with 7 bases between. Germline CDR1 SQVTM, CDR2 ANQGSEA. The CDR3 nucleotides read TGCAGCGTTGCCCGGGGCCAAGAGACCCAGTACTTC. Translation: CSVARGQETQYF.

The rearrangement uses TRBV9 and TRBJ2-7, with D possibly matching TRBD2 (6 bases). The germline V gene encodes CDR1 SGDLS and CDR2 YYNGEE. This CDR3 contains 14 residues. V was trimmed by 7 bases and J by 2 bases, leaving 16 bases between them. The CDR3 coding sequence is TGTGCCAGCGGTCCCGGAGGGACGGCCTACGAGCAGTACTTC. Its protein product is CASGPGGTAYEQYF.

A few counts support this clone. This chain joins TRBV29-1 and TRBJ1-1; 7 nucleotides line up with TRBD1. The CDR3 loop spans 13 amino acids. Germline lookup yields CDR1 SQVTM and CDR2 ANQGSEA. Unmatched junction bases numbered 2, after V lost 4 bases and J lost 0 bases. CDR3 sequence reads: CSVAGQLNTEAFF. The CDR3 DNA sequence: TGCAGCGTTGCGGGACAGCTGAACACTGAAGCTTTCTTT.

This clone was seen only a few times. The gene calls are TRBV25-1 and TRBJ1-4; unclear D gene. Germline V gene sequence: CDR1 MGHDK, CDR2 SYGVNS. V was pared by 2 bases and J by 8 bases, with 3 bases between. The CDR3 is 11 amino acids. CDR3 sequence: CASSETEKLFF. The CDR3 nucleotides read TGTGCCAGCAGTGAAACCGAAAAACTGTTTTTT.

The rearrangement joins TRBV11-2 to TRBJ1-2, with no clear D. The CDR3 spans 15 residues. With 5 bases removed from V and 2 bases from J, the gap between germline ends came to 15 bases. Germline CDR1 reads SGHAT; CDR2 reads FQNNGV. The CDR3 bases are TGTGCCAGCAGCGCCGGCATTGGTTGGAACTATGGCTACACCTTC. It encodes CASSAGIGWNYGYTF.

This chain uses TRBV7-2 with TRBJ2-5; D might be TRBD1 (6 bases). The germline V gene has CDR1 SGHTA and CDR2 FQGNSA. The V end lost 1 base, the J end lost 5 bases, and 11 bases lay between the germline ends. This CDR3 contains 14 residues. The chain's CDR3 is CASSLGNRVETQYF. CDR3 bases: TGTGCCAGCAGCTTAGGCAACAGGGTTGAGACCCAGTACTTC. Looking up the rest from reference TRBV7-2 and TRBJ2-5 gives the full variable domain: GAGVSQSPSNKVTEKGKDVELRCDPISGHTALYWYRQSLGQGLEFLIYFQGNSAPDKSGLPSDRFSAERTGGSVSTLTIQRTQQEDSAVYLCASSLGNRVETQYFGPGTRLLVL.

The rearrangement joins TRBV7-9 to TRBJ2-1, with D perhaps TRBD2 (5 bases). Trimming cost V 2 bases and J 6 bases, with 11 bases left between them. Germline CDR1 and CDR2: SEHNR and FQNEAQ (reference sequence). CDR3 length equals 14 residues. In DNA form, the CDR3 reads TGTGCCAGCAGCTTATCGGTGGGAGCCAATGAGCAGTTCTTC. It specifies CASSLSVGANEQFF.

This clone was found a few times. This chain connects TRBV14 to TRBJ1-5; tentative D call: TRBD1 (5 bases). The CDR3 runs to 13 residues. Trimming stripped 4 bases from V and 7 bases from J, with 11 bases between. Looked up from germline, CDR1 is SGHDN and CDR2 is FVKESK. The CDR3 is CASSLRGGQPQHF. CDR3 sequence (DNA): TGTGCCAGCAGCCTAAGGGGAGGCCAGCCCCAGCATTTT.

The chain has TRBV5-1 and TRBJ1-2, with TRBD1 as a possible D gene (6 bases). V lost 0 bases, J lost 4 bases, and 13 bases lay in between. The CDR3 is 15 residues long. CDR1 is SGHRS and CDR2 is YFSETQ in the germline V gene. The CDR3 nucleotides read TGCGCCAGCAGCTTGGAGGGAGGGGGAGCCTATGGCTACACCTTC. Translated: CASSLEGGGAYGYTF.

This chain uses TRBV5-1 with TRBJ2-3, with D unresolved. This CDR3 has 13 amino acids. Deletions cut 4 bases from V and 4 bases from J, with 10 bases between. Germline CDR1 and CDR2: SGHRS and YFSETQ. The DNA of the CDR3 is TGCGCCAGCAGCACACTGCTAGCAGATACGCAGTATTTT. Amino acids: CASSTLLADTQYF.